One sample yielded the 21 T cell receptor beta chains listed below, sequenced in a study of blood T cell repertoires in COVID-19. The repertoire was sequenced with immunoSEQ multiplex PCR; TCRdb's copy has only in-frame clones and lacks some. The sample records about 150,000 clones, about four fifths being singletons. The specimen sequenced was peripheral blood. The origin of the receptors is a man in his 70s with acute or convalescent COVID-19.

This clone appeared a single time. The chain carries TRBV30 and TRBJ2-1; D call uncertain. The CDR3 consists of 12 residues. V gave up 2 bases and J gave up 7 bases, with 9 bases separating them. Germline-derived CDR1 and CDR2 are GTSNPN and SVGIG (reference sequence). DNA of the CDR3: TGTGCCTGGAGTAACAGTGGGAATGAGCAGTTCTTC. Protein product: CAWSNSGNEQFF.

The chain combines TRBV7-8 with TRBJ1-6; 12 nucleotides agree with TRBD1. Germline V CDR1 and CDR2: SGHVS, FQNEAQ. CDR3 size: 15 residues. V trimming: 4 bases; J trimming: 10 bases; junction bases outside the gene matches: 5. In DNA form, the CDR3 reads TGTGCCAGCAGCTCCACCGGGACAGGGGGCTCACCCCTCCACTTT. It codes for CASSSTGTGGSPLHF. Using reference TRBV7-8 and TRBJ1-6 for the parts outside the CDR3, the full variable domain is GAGVSQSPRYKVAKRGQDVALRCDPISGHVSLFWYQQALGQGPEFLTYFQNEAQLDKSGLPSDRFFAERPEGSVSTLKIQRTQQEDSAVYLCASSSTGTGGSPLHFGNGTRLTVT.

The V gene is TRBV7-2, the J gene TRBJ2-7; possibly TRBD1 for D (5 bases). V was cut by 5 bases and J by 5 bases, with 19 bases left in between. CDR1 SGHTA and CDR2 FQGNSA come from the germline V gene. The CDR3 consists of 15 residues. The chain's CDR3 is CASSRTRTTYHEQYF. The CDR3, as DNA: TGTGCCAGCAGCCGGACCCGGACAACATACCACGAGCAGTACTTC.

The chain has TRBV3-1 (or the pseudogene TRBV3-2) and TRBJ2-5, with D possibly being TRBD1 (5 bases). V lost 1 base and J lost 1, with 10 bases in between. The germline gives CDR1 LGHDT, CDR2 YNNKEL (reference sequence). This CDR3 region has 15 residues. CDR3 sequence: CASSQGGRAQETQYF. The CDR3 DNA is TGTGCCAGCAGCCAAGGGGGCAGGGCCCAAGAGACCCAGTACTTC.

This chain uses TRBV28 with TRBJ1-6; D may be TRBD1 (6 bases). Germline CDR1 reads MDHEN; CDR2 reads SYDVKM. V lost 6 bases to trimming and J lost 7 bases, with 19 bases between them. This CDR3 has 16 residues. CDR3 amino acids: CASSPSPGTPNSPLHF. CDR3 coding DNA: TGTGCCAGCAGCCCCTCCCCCGGGACACCAAATTCACCCCTCCACTTT.

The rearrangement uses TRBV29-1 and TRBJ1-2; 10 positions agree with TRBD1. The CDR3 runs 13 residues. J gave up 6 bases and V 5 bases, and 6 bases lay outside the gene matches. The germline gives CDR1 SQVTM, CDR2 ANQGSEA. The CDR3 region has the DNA TGCAGCGTTACCTATGGGACAGGGGATGGCTACACCTTC. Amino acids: CSVTYGTGDGYTF.

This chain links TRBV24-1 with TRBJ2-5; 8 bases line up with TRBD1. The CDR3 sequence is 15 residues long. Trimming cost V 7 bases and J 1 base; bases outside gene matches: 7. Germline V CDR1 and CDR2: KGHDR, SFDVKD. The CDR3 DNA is TGTGCCACCAGCGACGGGACAGGAAGCCAAGAGACCCAGTACTTC. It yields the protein CATSDGTGSQETQYF.

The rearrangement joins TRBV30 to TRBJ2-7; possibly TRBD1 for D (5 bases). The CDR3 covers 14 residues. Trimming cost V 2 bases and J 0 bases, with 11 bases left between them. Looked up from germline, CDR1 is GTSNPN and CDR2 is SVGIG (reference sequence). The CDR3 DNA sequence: TGTGCCTGGAGTCGGAGACAGAGCTCCTACGAGCAGTACTTC. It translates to CAWSRRQSSYEQYF.

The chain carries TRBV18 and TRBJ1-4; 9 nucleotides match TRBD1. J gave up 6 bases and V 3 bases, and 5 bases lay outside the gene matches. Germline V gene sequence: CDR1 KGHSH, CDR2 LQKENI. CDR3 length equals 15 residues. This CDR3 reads CASSPTGQGYEKLFF. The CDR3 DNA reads TGTGCCAGCTCACCGACGGGACAGGGTTATGAAAAACTGTTTTTT.

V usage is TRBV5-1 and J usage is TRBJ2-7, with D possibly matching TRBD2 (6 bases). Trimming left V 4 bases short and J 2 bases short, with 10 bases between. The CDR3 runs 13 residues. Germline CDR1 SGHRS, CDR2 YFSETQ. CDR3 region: CASSPGLTYEQYF. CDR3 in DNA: TGCGCCAGCAGCCCCGGACTAACCTACGAGCAGTACTTC.

The CDR3 DNA sequence: TGTGCCAGTCTCAAAGGGGCGAGCTCTGGAAACACCATATATTTT. It translates to CASLKGASSGNTIYF. The J gene is TRBJ1-3, the V gene TRBV28; possible D gene TRBD1, 5 bases. Per the germline V gene, CDR1 is MDHEN and CDR2 is SYDVKM. The CDR3 spans 15 residues. With 9 bases removed from V and 0 bases from J, the gap between germline ends came to 15 bases.

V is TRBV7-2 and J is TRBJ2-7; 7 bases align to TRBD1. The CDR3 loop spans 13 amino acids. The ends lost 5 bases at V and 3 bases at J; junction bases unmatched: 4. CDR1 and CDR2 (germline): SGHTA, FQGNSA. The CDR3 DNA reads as TGTGCCAGCAGCCCAACAGGGGTCTACGAGCAGTACTTC. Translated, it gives CASSPTGVYEQYF.

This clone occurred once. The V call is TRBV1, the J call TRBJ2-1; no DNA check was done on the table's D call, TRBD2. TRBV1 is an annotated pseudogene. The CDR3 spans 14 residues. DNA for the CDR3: TGCACCAGCACCCTTGAATCGAGTTTTGATGAGCAGTTCTTC. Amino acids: CTSTLESSFDEQFF.

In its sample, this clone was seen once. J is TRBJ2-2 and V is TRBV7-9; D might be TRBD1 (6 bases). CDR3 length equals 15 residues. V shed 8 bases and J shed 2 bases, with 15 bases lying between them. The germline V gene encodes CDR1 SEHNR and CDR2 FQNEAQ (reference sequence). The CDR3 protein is CASPLGGINTGELFF. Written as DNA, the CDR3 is TGTGCCAGCCCCCTTGGGGGCATTAACACCGGGGAGCTGTTTTTT.

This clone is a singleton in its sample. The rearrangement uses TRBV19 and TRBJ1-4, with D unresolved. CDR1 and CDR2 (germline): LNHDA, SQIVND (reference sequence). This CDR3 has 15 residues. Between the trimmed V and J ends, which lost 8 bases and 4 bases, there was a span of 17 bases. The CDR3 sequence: CASQDFRPGNEKLFF. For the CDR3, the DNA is TGTGCCAGTCAAGATTTCAGGCCTGGTAATGAAAAACTGTTTTTT.

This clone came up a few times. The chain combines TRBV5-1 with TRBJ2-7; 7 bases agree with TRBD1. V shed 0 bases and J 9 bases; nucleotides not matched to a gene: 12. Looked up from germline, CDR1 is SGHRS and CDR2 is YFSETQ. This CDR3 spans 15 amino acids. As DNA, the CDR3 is TGCGCCAGCAGCTTGGATGGGACAGAGTCTATCGGGCAGTACTTC. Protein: CASSLDGTESIGQYF. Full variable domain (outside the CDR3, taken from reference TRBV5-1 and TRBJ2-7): KAGVTQTPRYLIKTRGQQVTLSCSPISGHRSVSWYQQTPGQGLQFLFEYFSETQRNKGNFPGRFSGRQFSNSRSEMNVSTLELGDSALYLCASSLDGTESIGQYFGPGTRLTVT.

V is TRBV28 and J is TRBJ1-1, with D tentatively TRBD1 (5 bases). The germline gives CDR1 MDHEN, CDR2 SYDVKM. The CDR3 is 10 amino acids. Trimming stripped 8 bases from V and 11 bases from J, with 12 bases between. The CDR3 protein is CASGGKDAFF. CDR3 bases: TGTGCCAGCGGGGGGAAAGATGCTTTCTTT. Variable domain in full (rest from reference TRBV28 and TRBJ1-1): DVKVTQSSRYLVKRTGEKVFLECVQDMDHENMFWYRQDPGLGLRLIYFSYDVKMKEKGDIPEGYSVSREKKERFSLILESASTNQTSMYLCASGGKDAFFGQGTRLTVV.

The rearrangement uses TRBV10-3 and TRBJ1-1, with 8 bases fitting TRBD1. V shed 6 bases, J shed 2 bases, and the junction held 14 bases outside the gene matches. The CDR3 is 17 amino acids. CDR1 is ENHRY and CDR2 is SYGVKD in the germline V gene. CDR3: CAISPKGTGQGNTEAFF. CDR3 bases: TGTGCCATCAGCCCCAAGGGGACCGGACAGGGCAACACTGAAGCTTTCTTT.

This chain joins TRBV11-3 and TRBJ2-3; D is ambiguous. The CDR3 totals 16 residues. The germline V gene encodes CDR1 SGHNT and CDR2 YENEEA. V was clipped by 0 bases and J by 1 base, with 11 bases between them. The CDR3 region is CASSLDGRPRTDTQYF. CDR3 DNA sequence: TGTGCCAGCAGCTTAGATGGCCGTCCCCGCACAGATACGCAGTATTTT.

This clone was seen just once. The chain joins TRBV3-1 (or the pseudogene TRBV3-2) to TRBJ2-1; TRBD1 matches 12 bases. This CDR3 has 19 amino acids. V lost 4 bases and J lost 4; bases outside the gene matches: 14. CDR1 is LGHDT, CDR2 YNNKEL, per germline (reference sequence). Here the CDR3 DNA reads TGTGCCAGCAGCCCCGGAACGGGGACAGGGGGCTTCCCATACAATGAGCAGTTCTTC. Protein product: CASSPGTGTGGFPYNEQFF.

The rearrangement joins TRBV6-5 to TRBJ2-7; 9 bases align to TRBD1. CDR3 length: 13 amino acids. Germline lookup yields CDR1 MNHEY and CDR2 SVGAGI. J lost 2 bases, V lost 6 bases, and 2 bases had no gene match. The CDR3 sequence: CASRGQGAYEQYF. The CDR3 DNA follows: TGTGCCAGCAGGGGACAGGGCGCCTACGAGCAGTACTTC.